Listed here are 10 T cell receptor beta chains from one sample, sequenced in a study of blood T cell repertoires in COVID-19. Clones were read by immunoSEQ multiplex PCR, and TCRdb kept only the in-frame ones, dropping some. Here the sample spans some 70,000 clones, 80% to 90% being singletons. The sample consisted of peripheral blood. Receptor source: a woman aged 70 to 79 with acute or convalescent COVID-19.

The rearrangement uses TRBV28 and TRBJ1-5, with a tentative D call TRBD1 (5 bases). Per germline, CDR1 MDHEN and CDR2 SYDVKM. Trimming removed 5 bases at V and 9 bases at J, with 20 bases between. The CDR3 is 15 amino acids. Here the CDR3 reads CASSPQGIRSRPQHF. The CDR3 DNA sequence: TGTGCCAGCAGTCCTCAGGGAATTAGGAGTCGGCCCCAGCATTTT.

The CDR3 loop reads CSASTTVSGNTIYF. CDR3 DNA: TGCAGTGCTAGTACGACAGTCTCTGGAAACACCATATATTTT. The chain links TRBV20-1 to TRBJ1-3; possible D gene TRBD1, 5 bases. CDR3 length equals 14 residues. Germline lookup yields CDR1 DFQATT and CDR2 SNEGSKA (reference sequence). V lost 3 bases and J lost 0, with 9 bases in between.

This sequence joins TRBV5-1 and TRBJ1-2; 11 nucleotides line up with TRBD1. The CDR3 is made up of 16 amino acids. Germline V gene sequence: CDR1 SGHRS, CDR2 YFSETQ. V shed 2 bases and J 3 bases; nucleotides not matched to a gene: 6. In nucleotides, the CDR3 is TGCGCCAGCAGCTTAACGGGGACAGGGGGTGACTATGGCTACACCTTC. Its translation is CASSLTGTGGDYGYTF.

The chain recombines TRBV7-3 with TRBJ2-7, with 12 positions matching TRBD2. The junction had 2 bases not matched to a gene; V was cut back by 5 bases and J by 6 bases. This CDR3 has 13 residues. CDR1 is SGHTA and CDR2 is FQGTGA in the germline V gene. The DNA for the CDR3 is TGTGCCAGCAGCCCGACTAGCGGGAGCGAGCAGTACTTC. Protein: CASSPTSGSEQYF.

The chain links TRBV27 to TRBJ2-3; 11 bases are shared with TRBD2. Germline trimming cut 6 bases from V and 3 bases from J; bases unmatched to any gene: 5. The CDR3 is 15 residues long. From germline, CDR1 is MNHEY and CDR2 SMNVEV (reference sequence). In DNA, the CDR3 is TGTGCCAGCAGGAGAACTAGCGGGAGTACAGATACGCAGTATTTT. This encodes CASRRTSGSTDTQYF.

This chain links TRBV6-5 with TRBJ1-2; 12 bases line up with TRBD1. Germline CDR1 reads MNHEY; CDR2 reads SVGAGI. This CDR3 spans 15 amino acids. Trimming at V came to 7 bases and at J to 8 bases, leaving 11 bases not matched to a gene. CDR3 coding DNA: TGTGCCAGCATTTCCCCCGGGACAGGGGGCCGCGGCTACACCTTC. Translation gives CASISPGTGGRGYTF.

The CDR3 nucleotides are TGTGCCAGCAGCCGGGGAGCGTACAATGAGCAGTTCTTC. It translates to CASSRGAYNEQFF. This sequence joins TRBV5-6 and TRBJ2-1; a weak D match, TRBD2 (5 bases). This CDR3 contains 13 residues. V was trimmed by 4 bases and J by 4 bases, leaving 9 bases between them. The germline CDR1 and CDR2 sequences are SGHDT and YYEEEE.

The chain uses TRBV28 and TRBJ2-3; 12 bases are a match to TRBD2. The V gene's germline CDR1 is MDHEN and CDR2 SYDVKM. The CDR3 contains 17 residues. The J segment lost 0 bases and the V segment lost 10 bases, leaving 11 bases of the junction unmatched. The DNA for the CDR3 is TGTGCCACGGAGACTAGCGGGAGCCCTTATAGCACAGATACGCAGTATTTT. Its translation: CATETSGSPYSTDTQYF. The entire variable domain, with the rest obtained from reference TRBV28 and TRBJ2-3, is as follows: DVKVTQSSRYLVKRTGEKVFLECVQDMDHENMFWYRQDPGLGLRLIYFSYDVKMKEKGDIPEGYSVSREKKERFSLILESASTNQTSMYLCATETSGSPYSTDTQYFGPGTRLTVL.

The rearrangement uses TRBV11-3 and TRBJ1-2, with D perhaps TRBD1 (6 bases). The CDR3 extends over 14 amino acids. Germline V gives CDR1 SGHNT, CDR2 YENEEA. V was shortened by 1 base and J by 4 bases, with 10 bases between the two germline ends. The CDR3 bases are TGTGCCAGCAGCTTAGGAGGGACAACCTATGGCTACACCTTC. Translating gives CASSLGGTTYGYTF.

The rearrangement joins TRBV27 to TRBJ2-3; 12 nucleotides agree with TRBD2. CDR1 and CDR2 (germline): MNHEY, SMNVEV (reference sequence). The V gene end was trimmed by 5 bases and the J gene end by 6 bases; junction bases not matched to a gene: 6. The CDR3 totals 15 residues. Here the CDR3 reads CASSPPTSGSDTQYF. CDR3 DNA: TGTGCCAGCAGTCCCCCGACTAGCGGGAGTGATACGCAGTATTTT.